This T cell receptor beta chain was sequenced in a study of blood T cell repertoires in COVID-19. About the research overall: COVID-19 samples collected from the United States, Italy and Spain covered acute and convalescent phases. The cDNA or gDNA used as material had been derived from T cells, B-cell-depleted T cells, or PBMCs.

In the authors' workflow: Reference gene primer amplification yielded estimated nucleated cell counts. Produced via immunoSEQ multiplex PCR; TCRdb's table is partial and in-frame only. V, J and clone size are taken as reported in that table, and D and trimming were inferred from the DNA itself. There are approximately 280,000 clones in the sample; approximately 88% occur only once, and less than 2.5% lies in the top ten. Per the germline V gene, CDR1 is SGHNT and CDR2 is YYREEE (reference sequence). CDR3 size: 15 residues. V gave up 6 bases and J gave up 0 bases, with 13 bases separating them. The J gene is TRBJ1-3, the V gene TRBV5-4, with a possible D match to TRBD1 (5 bases). Sequencing used peripheral blood. The sequence came from a man aged 50-60 years with acute or convalescent COVID-19. For the CDR3, the DNA is TGTGCCAGCACCCTTGGGGGGAGCTCTGGAAACACCATATATTTT. Its protein is CASTLGGSSGNTIYF.